The 27 T cell receptor beta chains reported below all come from one sample, sequenced in a study of blood T cells in healthy people across ages. A second PCR, run for roughly 7 to 11 cycles, used a sample-barcoded 5' primer plus a J-beta primer mix. TCRdb ran MiXCR on the 5' RACE reads and lists one entry per CDR3 protein. The top ten hold roughly 26% of the sample, which has hundreds of thousands of distinct CDR3 sequences, around 50% seen once. The sequencing input was blood. These receptors came from a middle-aged man in good health.

In this sample, this clonotype turned up a few times. Here the CDR3 reads CASSSGQGGYGYTF. The DNA of the CDR3 is TGTGCCAGCAGTTCGGGACAGGGAGGCTATGGCTACACCTTC. The gene calls are TRBV12-3 or TRBV12-4 and TRBJ1-2, with 9 bases identical to TRBD1. Losses at the gene ends were 4 bases for V and 4 bases for J; bases not matched to a gene: 4. The CDR3 is 14 amino acids.

With respect to this clonotype: This may stem from a read error, because a much larger clone lies one nucleotide away. The chain is built from TRBV29-1 and TRBJ2-1; 10 bases map to TRBD1. CDR3 length equals 14 residues. Germline V gene data show CDR1 as SQVTM and CDR2 as ANQGSEA. Here the CDR3 DNA reads TGCGGCGTTGGTCGACAGGGGGCAGGAAATGAGCAGTTCTTC. This translates into CGVGRQGAGNEQFF.

Turning to this clonotype: Relative to the germline gene, one junction end is altered; a read error may explain this. The gene calls are TRBV2 and TRBJ1-6; D is uncertain. CDR3 length: 14 amino acids. CDR1 SNHLY and CDR2 FYNNEI come from the germline V gene. The CDR3 loop reads CASSEARKNSPPHF. In DNA form, the CDR3 reads TGTGCCAGCAGTGAGGCGCGAAAGAATTCACCCCCCCACTTT.

V is TRBV20-1 and J is TRBJ1-5; TRBD1 matches at 9 bases. Unmatched junction bases numbered 6, after V lost 5 bases and J lost 7 bases. The CDR3 runs 13 residues. Germline V gene sequence: CDR1 DFQATT, CDR2 SNEGSKA (reference sequence). For the CDR3, the DNA is TGCAGTGCTGGACAGGGGATTGACCAGCCCCAGCATTTT. Residues: CSAGQGIDQPQHF.

V and J are TRBV29-1 and TRBJ2-3; D unclear. Trimming left V 7 bases short and J 2 bases short, with 16 bases between. Germline values: CDR1 SQVTM, CDR2 ANQGSEA. The length of the CDR3 is 14 residues. CDR3 sequence: CSARNGPNTDTQYF. In DNA form, the CDR3 reads TGCAGCGCCCGGAACGGGCCTAACACAGATACGCAGTATTTT.

The chain links TRBV9 to TRBJ1-4, with 8 positions matching TRBD1. The CDR3 is 15 amino acids. The germline V gene encodes CDR1 SGDLS and CDR2 YYNGEE. J was trimmed by 3 bases and V by 2 bases; bases with no gene match: 3. In DNA form, the CDR3 reads TGTGCCAGCAGCGTCAGGGGGCTGGCTAATGAAAAACTGTTTTTT. Its translation is CASSVRGLANEKLFF.

This chain links TRBV6-6 with TRBJ1-4; D perhaps matches TRBD1 (6 bases). There are 13 residues in the CDR3. Trimming shortened V by 8 bases and J by 3 bases, and 10 bases separated the two germline ends. Germline lookup yields CDR1 MNHNY and CDR2 SVGAGI (reference sequence). The CDR3 is CASWGGPNEKLFF. CDR3 coding DNA: TGTGCCAGCTGGGGGGGGCCTAATGAAAAACTGTTTTTT.

The chain links TRBV9 to TRBJ2-1, with 8 positions matching TRBD2. Losses at the gene ends were 5 bases for V and 2 bases for J; bases not matched to a gene: 6. The germline V gene encodes CDR1 SGDLS and CDR2 YYNGEE. CDR3 length: 15 residues. CDR3 residues: CASSANSGAYNEQFF. For the CDR3, the DNA is TGTGCCAGCAGTGCAAATAGCGGGGCCTACAATGAGCAGTTCTTC.

The chain combines TRBV7-8 with TRBJ2-5, with TRBD2 identical over 10 bases. In germline, CDR1 is SGHVS, CDR2 FQNEAQ. CDR3 length equals 15 residues. The ends lost 7 bases at V and 11 bases at J; junction bases unmatched: 16. Here the CDR3 DNA reads TGTGCCAGCACCGAACTAGCGGGAACCCCCTGGGAGCAGTACTTC. Its translation is CASTELAGTPWEQYF.

This chain uses TRBV10-3 with TRBJ1-6; 7 bases match TRBD1. J gave up 6 bases and V 2 bases, and 7 bases lay outside the gene matches. Germline values: CDR1 ENHRY, CDR2 SYGVKD. The CDR3 length is 16 residues. CDR3 loop: CAISEAGTAINSPLHF. The CDR3 DNA sequence: TGTGCCATCAGTGAGGCTGGGACAGCTATTAATTCACCCCTCCACTTT.

The chain links TRBV6-6 to TRBJ2-4; D gene uncertain. Looked up from germline, CDR1 is MNHNY and CDR2 is SVGAGI (reference sequence). V was pared by 6 bases and J by 7 bases, with 7 bases between. The CDR3 covers 11 residues. CDR3 amino acids: CASRQLNIQYF. Written as DNA, the CDR3 is TGTGCCAGCAGGCAGCTTAACATTCAGTACTTC.

The J gene is TRBJ2-5, the V gene TRBV20-1, with 7 nucleotides matching TRBD1. The V and J ends lost 2 bases and 4 bases, in that order; junction bases with no gene match: 1. Germline V lookup: CDR1 DFQATT, CDR2 SNEGSKA (reference sequence). The CDR3 runs to 12 residues. CDR3 loop: CSARHRGETQYF. Written as DNA, the CDR3 is TGCAGTGCTAGACACAGGGGAGAGACCCAGTACTTC.

V usage is TRBV20-1 and J usage is TRBJ2-3; tentatively, D is TRBD1 (6 bases). Germline V gives CDR1 DFQATT, CDR2 SNEGSKA (reference sequence). The CDR3 is made up of 20 amino acids. Trimming left V 3 bases short and J 4 bases short, with 32 bases between. This CDR3 is CSARGAAVEDSYSFADTQYF. CDR3 sequence (DNA): TGCAGTGCTAGGGGGGCGGCGGTAGAGGATAGTTATTCGTTCGCAGATACGCAGTATTTT.

The chain links TRBV27 to TRBJ2-7; D is perhaps TRBD2 (5 bases). CDR1 and CDR2 (germline): MNHEY, SMNVEV (reference sequence). V shed 6 bases and J shed 2 bases, with 8 bases lying between them. The CDR3 is 12 residues long. The CDR3 reads CASRRGTYEQYF. The CDR3 coding sequence is TGTGCCAGCAGACGAGGGACCTACGAGCAGTACTTC.

The DNA of the CDR3 is TGCAGCGTTATACAGGGAGGGAGCGAGACCCAGTACTTC. This translates into CSVIQGGSETQYF. The chain recombines TRBV29-1 with TRBJ2-5; maybe TRBD2 (7 bases). Germline values: CDR1 SQVTM, CDR2 ANQGSEA. V lost 5 bases to trimming and J lost 5 bases, with 15 bases between them. The CDR3 is 13 residues long.

The chain carries TRBV10-3 and TRBJ1-3; perhaps TRBD1 as D (5 bases). Trimming shortened V by 3 bases and J by 2 bases, and 17 bases separated the two germline ends. The CDR3 has 17 residues. Germline V lookup: CDR1 ENHRY, CDR2 SYGVKD. As DNA, the CDR3 is TGTGCCATCAGTGACGAACAGGCCGTCCTCCCTGGAAACACCATATATTTT. This sequence encodes CAISDEQAVLPGNTIYF.

V is TRBV7-8 and J is TRBJ2-3; D unresolved. This CDR3 comprises 14 residues. Trimming pared 6 bases from V and 6 bases from J, leaving 16 bases between. The germline V gene has CDR1 SGHVS and CDR2 FQNEAQ. The CDR3 protein is CASSITGLGDTQYF. CDR3 sequence (DNA): TGTGCCAGCAGTATAACCGGGCTGGGCGATACGCAGTATTTT. Complete variable domain (other parts from reference TRBV7-8 and TRBJ2-3): GAGVSQSPRYKVAKRGQDVALRCDPISGHVSLFWYQQALGQGPEFLTYFQNEAQLDKSGLPSDRFFAERPEGSVSTLKIQRTQQEDSAVYLCASSITGLGDTQYFGPGTRLTVL.

This clonotype was observed a handful of times. The rearrangement uses TRBV20-1 and TRBJ2-7; D gene uncertain. V lost 7 bases, J lost 0 bases, and 10 bases lay in between. CDR3 size: 12 residues. The germline CDR1 and CDR2 sequences are DFQATT and SNEGSKA (reference sequence). The CDR3 coding sequence is TGCAGTGGCGCGGATTCCTCCTACGAGCAGTACTTC. It codes for CSGADSSYEQYF.

This clonotype was found once. DNA of the CDR3: TGTGCCAGCAGCGTAGATTTTATCGGGCAGGGAGAGACCCAGTACTTC. This encodes CASSVDFIGQGETQYF. The rearrangement links TRBV9 to TRBJ2-5; D may be TRBD1 (5 bases). Trimming took 0 bases from V and 4 from J, leaving 16 bases between them. Germline CDR1 and CDR2: SGDLS and YYNGEE. The CDR3 loop spans 16 amino acids.

The CDR3, as DNA: TGTGCCAGCAGTGAATACAGATACTCCTACAATGAGCAGTTCTTC. This encodes CASSEYRYSYNEQFF. This chain uses TRBV6-1 with TRBJ2-1; no clear D gene. Trimming cost V 2 bases and J 0 bases, with 8 bases left between them. The CDR3 is made up of 15 amino acids. Germline assignment: CDR1 MNHNS and CDR2 SASEGT.

A single count supports this clonotype. V is TRBV10-3 and J is TRBJ2-3; D may be TRBD1 or TRBD2 (5 bases each). V shed 6 bases and J shed 1 base, with 14 bases lying between them. Germline lookup yields CDR1 ENHRY and CDR2 SYGVKD. This CDR3 contains 15 residues. In DNA, the CDR3 is TGTGCCATCAGGAACCGGGACCTACGCACAGATACGCAGTATTTT. This codes for CAIRNRDLRTDTQYF.

A few counts support this clonotype. This sequence joins TRBV20-1 and TRBJ2-1; D is possibly TRBD1 (5 bases). V was trimmed by 0 bases and J by 10 bases, leaving 13 bases between them. CDR1 DFQATT and CDR2 SNEGSKA come from the germline V gene (reference sequence). This CDR3 contains 13 residues. CDR3 sequence: CSARDRRPGEQFF. For the CDR3, the DNA is TGCAGTGCTAGAGATCGGCGACCAGGGGAGCAGTTCTTC.

This clonotype was found a few times. V usage is TRBV9 and J usage is TRBJ2-3; D is ambiguous. CDR1 and CDR2 from the germline V gene are SGDLS and YYNGEE. CDR3 length equals 13 residues. Trimming stripped 3 bases from V and 6 bases from J, with 11 bases between. Written as DNA, the CDR3 is TGTGCCAGCAGCGCCCATGGGATGGATACGCAGTATTTT. As protein: CASSAHGMDTQYF.

This clonotype was recorded at least ten times. This chain uses TRBV12-3 or TRBV12-4 with TRBJ2-1; D possibly uses TRBD1 or TRBD2 (7 bases each). The V end lost 6 bases, the J end lost 1 base, and 16 bases lay between the germline ends. The CDR3 is 16 amino acids. The CDR3 bases are TGTGCCAGCAGCCAGGGGGGGAGGGGATCCTACAATGAGCAGTTCTTC. Its translation is CASSQGGRGSYNEQFF.

The J gene is TRBJ1-5, the V gene TRBV5-1; D might be TRBD1 (5 bases). This CDR3 comprises 14 residues. The V gene's germline CDR1 is SGHRS and CDR2 YFSETQ. V was shortened by 4 bases and J by 5 bases, with 13 bases between the two germline ends. The CDR3 is CASSPLGGDQPQHF. For the CDR3, the DNA is TGCGCCAGCAGCCCACTGGGGGGGGATCAGCCCCAGCATTTT.

The sample holds a few counts of this clonotype. The CDR3, as DNA: TGCGCCAGCAGCCAAGGGCTAGCGGGAGTAGAGACCCAGTACTTC. Amino acid sequence: CASSQGLAGVETQYF. The gene calls are TRBV4-3 and TRBJ2-5, with 10 bases that match TRBD2. J gave up 4 bases and V 1 base, and 3 bases lay outside the gene matches. The V gene's germline CDR1 is LGHNA and CDR2 YSLEER. CDR3 length equals 15 residues.

This chain connects TRBV11-1 to TRBJ1-3; D call uncertain. Germline V lookup: CDR1 SGHAT, CDR2 FQDESV (reference sequence). This CDR3 spans 16 amino acids. The V gene lost 5 bases and the J gene lost 4 bases, with 18 bases spanning the gap. The DNA of the CDR3 is TGTGCCAGCAGCCTCGGACCAGCTTTGGGCGGAAACACCATATATTTT. It yields the protein CASSLGPALGGNTIYF.